These 4 T cell receptor beta chains share one sample of origin, sequenced in a study of PD-1 blockade in classical Hodgkin lymphoma. Time point of the sample: cycle 4 day 1 (C4D1), after six to seven weeks of nivolumab. All patients experienced relapse after autologous stem cell transplantation, and brentuximab vedotin exposure was variable. Researchers report purifying CD4+ T cells from thawed PBMCs by magnetic negative selection. Assay used: immunoSEQ multiplex PCR; TCRdb lists only in-frame clones, some missing. The top ten hold about 0.6% of the sample, which has fewer than 30,000 clones, 70% to 85% seen once. This material consisted of CD4+ T cells from blood, taken before the fourth cycle of nivolumab. All receptors derive from a human donor with classical Hodgkin lymphoma.

This clone was seen only a few times. CDR3 loop: CSASARGEAFF. CDR3 sequence (DNA): TGCAGTGCTAGTGCCAGGGGGGAAGCTTTCTTT. The chain has TRBV20-1 and TRBJ1-1, with 7 bases identical to TRBD1. The V segment lost 3 bases and the J segment 8 bases; nucleotides outside the gene matches: 3. The CDR3 totals 11 residues. Germline assignment: CDR1 DFQATT and CDR2 SNEGSKA (reference sequence).

This clone was seen just once. The CDR3 reads CASSLNHAGTGNTIYF. As DNA, the CDR3 is TGTGCCAGCAGCTTAAATCACGCGGGGACTGGAAACACCATATATTTT. This chain connects TRBV7-2 to TRBJ1-3; D unresolved. V dropped 2 bases and J dropped 2 bases, with 13 bases sitting between them. Germline V lookup: CDR1 SGHTA, CDR2 FQGNSA. This CDR3 is built from 16 residues.

Comments on this clone: The junction departs from the called germline gene at one end, perhaps through a read error. V is TRBV27 and J is TRBJ2-7; D might be TRBD1 (6 bases). Germline V gene lookup returns CDR1 MNHEY and CDR2 SMNVEV (reference sequence). CDR3 length: 11 residues. The CDR3 region is CASRSLTGYVF. The CDR3 bases are TGTGCCAGCAGAAGCCTCACAGGGTACGTTTTC.

CDR3 amino acids: CASSNHGGSYNEQFF. Written as DNA, the CDR3 is TGTGCCAGTAGCAACCATGGGGGTTCCTACAATGAGCAGTTCTTC. The chain employs TRBV19 and TRBJ2-1; D assignment may be TRBD1 or TRBD2 (5 bases each). Trimming removed 6 bases at V and 1 base at J, with 13 bases between. Germline V gives CDR1 LNHDA, CDR2 SQIVND (reference sequence). There are 15 residues in the CDR3.